This T cell receptor beta chain appears in the sequencing data of a study of cytomegalovirus exposure and HLA in healthy donors (dated by TCRdb to the late 2010s). In the study overall: An earlier analysis of 587 of the donors reported around 280 Gb of sequence data and around 120 million unique TCR beta sequences obtained from about 200 million T cells. In the later analysis, no new phenotypic data were used to find candidate immune exposures; instead, reliance was placed on TCR beta sequences and their occurrence across donors. Class I and class II HLA loci were covered by the typing at four-digit resolution. To decide whether each TCR beta V gene segment behaved as functional or pseudogenic, an earlier analysis of approximately 590 of the donors relied on high-throughput TCR beta sequencing. Among 398 genotyped donors of the cohort, an average of roughly 230,000 unique TCR beta nucleotide sequences was sequenced per donor, of which roughly 18% were non-productive. Typing coverage varied by locus: roughly 629-640 donors for A, B, C, DRB1 and DQB1; roughly 510 for DQA1; about 590 for DPA1; approximately 450 for DPB1. All discovery cohort repertoires had been generated using a single sequencing platform. A later analysis re-analyzed previously published TCR beta repertoires from roughly 630 donors and added high-resolution HLA genotyping to study TCR occurrence patterns. A later genetic analysis used genome-wide SNP genotypes for about 65% of the 666 donors, treating that subset as a discovery cohort. The study aimed to test whether signatures of past pathogen exposure could be identified by cataloging public T cell receptors. The genetic ancestry cluster associated with self-reported Caucasian donors included 81% of the roughly 380 genotyped donors. About five DR-DQ haplotypes were treated as single units for association and clustering because of strong linkage in the cohort. About 300 gigabases of sequencing data and approximately 93 million unique TCR sequences were included in an early release covering about 600 HLA-typed donors. Donor age, sex, ethnicity and CMV serostatus were compiled together with the repertoire data. In addition to the first cohort of 650 to 800 subjects, a separate validation cohort of 100 to 150 different subjects was used. To predict cytomegalovirus infection status, the study brought together high-throughput TCR immunosequencing, statistical association of individual TCRs with disease status, and machine learning. The study profiled the T cell repertoires of about 640 subjects by immunosequencing and related them to cytomegalovirus serostatus.

Based on the germline V gene, the CDR1 and CDR2 sequences are WSHSY and SAAADI. V has 8 bases trimmed and J has 3 bases trimmed; junction bases matching no gene number 9. The CDR3 spans 14 residues, from the cysteine through the phenylalanine. The entry retains the CDR3 DNA only, 42 bases that are in frame from base 1. Here is what the overall study found, with its caveats: HLA typing was unavailable for some donors at each locus, so association tests used only the typed subset. In a later analysis, several top co-occurrence clusters were reported to appear linked to parvovirus B19, influenza, CMV and Epstein-Barr virus. Because counts were too low, roughly 18 rarely observed V segments, including chromosome 9 orphons, were left out of the earlier analysis of 587 of the donors. In a later analysis, HLA-associated TCR beta chains showed more clonal expansion and lower generation probabilities than non-associated chains that were equally common. A later analysis associated 15,000 to 20,000 TCR beta sequences with specific HLA alleles at a false discovery rate of 0.05. According to a later analysis, most CMV-associated TCR beta chains appeared to be HLA-restricted, and the HLA associations seemed to be driven largely by CMV exposure. A later genetic analysis reported fewer N-insertions in productive TCRs among donors in an Asian-associated ancestry cluster than the approximately 670-donor mean. When HLA alleles, especially DR and DQ, strongly co-occurred, TCR associations were difficult to assign to individual alleles. A further reported finding was that TCR beta sequences accurately predicted the HLA-A and HLA-B alleles for most subjects in the first cohort. A cluster of highly shared sequence variants was judged likely to represent a technical artifact of the sequencing pipeline. According to a later analysis, TCR association rates differed among HLA loci, with DRB1 alleles showing the most associated TCRs and HLA-C alleles showing the fewest. Roughly uniform sequencing depth across donors was assumed in presence/absence analyses, although this assumption may not hold. The 87-base-pair reads could not distinguish some IMGT-functional V segments, including TRBV6-2 and TRBV6-3, so those segments were excluded. A few of the identified cytomegalovirus-associated TCR beta chains were confirmed in vitro to be specific for cytomegalovirus antigens. In this cohort, only TCR beta chains were sequenced, and detectable features were limited by the absence of alpha or paired-chain data. The classifier was reported to diagnose cytomegalovirus status with high specificity and sensitivity in both the original and validation cohorts. While some public TCRs were present in many individuals, most TCR sequences turned up only very rarely across donors. In an earlier analysis of around 600 of the donors, most TCR beta V segments appeared in productive rearrangements about 87% or about 30% of the time, broadly matching IMGT annotations. For the cohort, immune exposure information was limited to CMV serostatus. An association between a missense DCLRE1C variant and V-gene and J-gene trimming of TCR beta chains was found in a later genetic analysis and replicated in an independent cohort. Linkage disequilibrium might explain the correlated functional status among segregating V segments, but an unknown experimental factor could not be ruled out. The study listed 150 to 200 TCR beta chains as associated with cytomegalovirus. The authors suggested that the approach could potentially be generalized to other disease states and immunological phenotypes.

The cohort comprised approximately 700 healthy bone marrow donors. At the time of sampling, every cohort member was nominally healthy, though immune exposures that went unrecorded were likely present. The donor tested CMV seropositive and was one of the 289 seropositive cohort members. A peripheral blood sample was collected from each donor, and TCR beta sequencing was performed on peripheral blood mononuclear cells. The Qiagen DNeasy Blood Extraction Kit was used to extract genomic DNA from the blood cell samples. The library was obtained by the immunoSEQ multiplex PCR assay. A mixture of 60 forward primers for TCR Vbeta segments and 13 reverse primers for TCR Jbeta segments was used in the multiplex PCR. A multiplex PCR assay on genomic DNA amplified the CDR3 region of rearranged TCR beta genes. The Illumina HiSeq System was used to sequence the amplified TCR beta libraries as 87-base-pair reads. The study's own analysis went as follows. A later analysis tallied around 82 million unique TCR beta chains across the 666 repertoires, and around 10 million of those chains were shared by two or more donors. Raw reads were error-corrected and collapsed into unique sequences by a nearest-neighbor algorithm in which closely related sequences were merged to remove PCR and sequencing errors. V, D and J gene segments were assigned by aligning CDR3 sequences to IMGT reference sequences. For a sequence to be retained, a match of at least six nucleotides to both a V gene segment and a J gene segment was required. Rearrangements were classified as productive when the CDR3 lacked stop codons and remained in frame with V and J, and all other rearrangements were classified as non-productive. Following IMGT convention, CDR3 was defined as the stretch from the second conserved V-encoded cysteine to the conserved J-encoded phenylalanine. Sequences without an unambiguous match to a single V gene segment were excluded from the earlier analysis of 450 to 750 of the donors. In an earlier analysis of about 590 of the donors, a V segment was called functional when productive rearrangements were above 56.7%, and segregating when the standard deviation between donors exceeded 5%. A statistical classification framework was built for diagnosing cytomegalovirus status from the catalog of TCR beta chain sequences. A later analysis assigned V and J genes by comparing TCR nucleotide sequences with IMGT/GENE-DB human TR gene sequences. A later analysis assigned CDR3 sequences and most-parsimonious VDJ recombination scenarios with the TCRdist pipeline. In a later analysis, each TCR beta chain was defined by its CDR3 amino acid sequence together with its V-gene family, and reads lacking a unique V-gene family were excluded. As a way to deal with suspected cross-contamination and a sequencing artifact, a later analysis dropped approximately 570 nucleotide sequences that were highly shared and had low generation probability. For each public chain, a later analysis derived a clonal expansion index from normalized ranks of inferred template counts within each repertoire. In a later analysis, generation probabilities were computed with a VDJ recombination model fitted to out-of-frame rearrangements, and the resulting probabilities were checked against IGoR. Hypergeometric tests were used in a later analysis to score TCR-TCR, TCR-HLA and TCR-CMV co-occurrence, with a repertoire-size bias correction applied to the TCR pairs. To estimate false discovery rates, a later analysis permuted the HLA or CMV assignments 20 times. In a later analysis, co-occurring TCRs were grouped using DBSCAN, and TCRdist sequence similarity was added for clustering within HLA-allele-positive subsets. Co-occurrence clustering excluded repertoires with fewer than 30,000 or more than 120,000 public chains, plus five with anomalous nucleotide sharing. TCRdb provides this immuneACCESS table in a form limited to in-frame rearrangements. Some clones are lacking; in checked studies, under half of them reflect an unresolved V gene, and why the rest are absent is not known. The D gene and trimming were derived from the DNA, and the V and J assignments and clone size from that table. The sample table contains about 100,000 clones; only one count was recorded for approximately 76% of them. Roughly 5.4% of the sample belongs to the ten largest clones.

As for this clone: This receptor's antigen is unknown. Within one base of it there is no much larger clone, and no base qualities were kept.

The sequence joins TRBV10-2 to TRBJ1-1, with 7 bases aligning to TRBD1. The clonotype comes from a woman aged 18-30 years in good health and CMV-seropositive. Sample: PBMCs. The bases are TGCGCCAGCCGACAGGGTCGTGGGGACACTGAAGCTTTCTTT. Its protein product is CASRQGRGDTEAFF.